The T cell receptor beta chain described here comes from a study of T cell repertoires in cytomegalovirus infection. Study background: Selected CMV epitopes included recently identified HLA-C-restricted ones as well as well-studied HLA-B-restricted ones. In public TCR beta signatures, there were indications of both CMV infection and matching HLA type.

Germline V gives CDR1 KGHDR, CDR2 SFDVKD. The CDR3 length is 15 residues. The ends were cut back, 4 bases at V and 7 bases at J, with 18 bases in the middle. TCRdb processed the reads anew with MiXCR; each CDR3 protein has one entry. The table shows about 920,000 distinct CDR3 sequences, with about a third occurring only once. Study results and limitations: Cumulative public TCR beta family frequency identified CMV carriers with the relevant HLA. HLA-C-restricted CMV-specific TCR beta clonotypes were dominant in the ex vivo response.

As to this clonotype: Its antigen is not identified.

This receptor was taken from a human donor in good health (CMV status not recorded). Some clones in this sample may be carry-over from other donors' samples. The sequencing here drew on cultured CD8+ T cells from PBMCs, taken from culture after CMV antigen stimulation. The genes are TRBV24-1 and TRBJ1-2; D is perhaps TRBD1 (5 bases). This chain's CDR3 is CATSDRRVGAGGYTF. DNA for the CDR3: TGTGCCACCAGTGACCGACGAGTTGGGGCAGGTGGCTACACCTTC.